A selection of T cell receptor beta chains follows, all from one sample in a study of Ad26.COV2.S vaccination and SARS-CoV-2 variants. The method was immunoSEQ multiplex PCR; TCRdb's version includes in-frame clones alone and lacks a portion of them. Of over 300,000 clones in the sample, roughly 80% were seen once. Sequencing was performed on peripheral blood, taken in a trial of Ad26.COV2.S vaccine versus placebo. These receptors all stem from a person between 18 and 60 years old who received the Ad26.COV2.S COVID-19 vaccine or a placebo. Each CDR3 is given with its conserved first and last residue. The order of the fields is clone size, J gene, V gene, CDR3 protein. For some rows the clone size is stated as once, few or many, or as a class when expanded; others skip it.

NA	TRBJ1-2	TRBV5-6	CASSLLGPITSGYTF
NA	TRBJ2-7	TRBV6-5	CASVGSLAASYEQYF
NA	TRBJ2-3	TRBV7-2	CASSLEMSTDTQYF
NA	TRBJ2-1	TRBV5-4	CASSLMTGVYNEQFF
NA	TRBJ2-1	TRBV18	CASSQTSYNEQFF
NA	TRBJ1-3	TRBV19	CASSIEGSPGNTIYF
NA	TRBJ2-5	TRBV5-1	CASSLGRDRGLGLLQETQYF
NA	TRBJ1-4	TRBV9	CASSEPGQGARNEKLFF
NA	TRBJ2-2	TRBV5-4	CATTFATGELFF
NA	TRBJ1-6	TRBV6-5	CASRISLGDSPLHF
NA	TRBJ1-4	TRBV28	CASGGALGEKLFF
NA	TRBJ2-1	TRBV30	CAWSAGHEQFF
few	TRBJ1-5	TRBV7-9	CASSLAEEINQPQHF
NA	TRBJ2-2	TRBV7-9	CASSELVAGAGELFF
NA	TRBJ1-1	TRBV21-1	CASSVGQQNTEAFF
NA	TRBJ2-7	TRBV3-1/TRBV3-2	CASSQGVAGREQYF
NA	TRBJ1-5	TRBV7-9	CASSLDSNQPQHF
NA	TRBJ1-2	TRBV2	CASSERLRSNYGYTF
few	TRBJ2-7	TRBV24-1	CATSDGQYSYEQYF
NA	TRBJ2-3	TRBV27	CASSYQHSTDTQYF
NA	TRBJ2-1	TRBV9	CASSRSGVTPNEQFF
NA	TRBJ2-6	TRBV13	CASSSYEGEREESGANVLTF
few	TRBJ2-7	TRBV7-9	CASSQAGVLYEQYF
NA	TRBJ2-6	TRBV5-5	CASSFQEGPAGANVLTF
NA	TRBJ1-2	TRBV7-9	CASSRQGISGYTF
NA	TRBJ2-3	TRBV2	CASGGVRDTQYF
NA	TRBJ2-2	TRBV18	CASSPLTTSGTGELFF
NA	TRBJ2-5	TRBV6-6	CASSYSYSSGRGTQYF
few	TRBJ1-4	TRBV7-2	CASSLGRVNEKLFF
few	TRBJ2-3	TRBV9	CASSAGETSGSTDTQYF
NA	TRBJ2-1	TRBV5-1	CASSSSGALWFF
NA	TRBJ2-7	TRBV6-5	CASSRGGAPGHEQYF
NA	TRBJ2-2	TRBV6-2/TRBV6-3	CASSYYGLAGLNTGELFF
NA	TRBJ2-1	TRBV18	CASSPGTYNEQFF
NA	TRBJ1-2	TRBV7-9	CASSPETGRYGYTF
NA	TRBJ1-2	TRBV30	CAFATGISGYTF
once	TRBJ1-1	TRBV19	CASSIRNTEAFF
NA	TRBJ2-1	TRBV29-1	CSVAPYNEQFF
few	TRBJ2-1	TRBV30	CAWSVRLWRNEQFF
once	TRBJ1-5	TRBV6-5	CASSPYRGNQPQHF
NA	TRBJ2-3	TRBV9	CASSFSGLAGSTDTQYF
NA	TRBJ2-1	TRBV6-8	CASRQSRDTERSGEQFF
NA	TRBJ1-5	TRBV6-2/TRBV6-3	CASSYAGGAQHF
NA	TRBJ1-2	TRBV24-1	CATSDPVYGYTF
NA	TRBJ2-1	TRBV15	CATSREGLDGNEQFF
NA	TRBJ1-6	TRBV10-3	CAISVDFRGSPLHF
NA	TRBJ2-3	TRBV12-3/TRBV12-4	CASSPLGTDTQYF
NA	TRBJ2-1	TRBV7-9	CASSLAPGRARQFF
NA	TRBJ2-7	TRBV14	CASSQDAVDEQYF
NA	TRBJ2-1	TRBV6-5	CASSYTSSGGYNEQFF
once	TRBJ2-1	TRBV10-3	CAIQRGGGLTSGYYNEQFF
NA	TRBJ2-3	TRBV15	CATSRVGDFDPQYF
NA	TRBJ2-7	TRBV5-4	CASSSGGGRVYEQYF
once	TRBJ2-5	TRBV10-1	CASSVQVGETQYF
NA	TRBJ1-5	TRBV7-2	CASSFLAQSSNQPQHF